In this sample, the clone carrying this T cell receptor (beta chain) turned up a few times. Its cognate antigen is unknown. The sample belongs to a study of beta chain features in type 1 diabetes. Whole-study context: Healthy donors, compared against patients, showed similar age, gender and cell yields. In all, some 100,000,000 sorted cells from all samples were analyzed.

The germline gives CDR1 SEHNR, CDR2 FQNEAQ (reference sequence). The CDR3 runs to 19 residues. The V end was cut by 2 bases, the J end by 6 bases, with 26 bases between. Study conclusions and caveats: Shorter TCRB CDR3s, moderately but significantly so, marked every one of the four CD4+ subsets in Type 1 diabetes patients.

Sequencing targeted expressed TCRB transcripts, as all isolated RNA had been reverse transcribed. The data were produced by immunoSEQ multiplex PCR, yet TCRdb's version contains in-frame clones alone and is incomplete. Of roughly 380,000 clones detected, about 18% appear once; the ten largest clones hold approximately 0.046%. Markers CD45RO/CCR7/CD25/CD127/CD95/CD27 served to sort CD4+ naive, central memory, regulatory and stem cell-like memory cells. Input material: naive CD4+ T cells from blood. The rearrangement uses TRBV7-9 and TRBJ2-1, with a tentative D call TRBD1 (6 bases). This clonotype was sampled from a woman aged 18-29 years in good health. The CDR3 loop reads CASSLFPTLGHPSANEQFF. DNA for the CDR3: TGTGCCAGCAGCTTATTCCCGACCCTGGGACACCCGTCGGCCAATGAGCAGTTCTTC.